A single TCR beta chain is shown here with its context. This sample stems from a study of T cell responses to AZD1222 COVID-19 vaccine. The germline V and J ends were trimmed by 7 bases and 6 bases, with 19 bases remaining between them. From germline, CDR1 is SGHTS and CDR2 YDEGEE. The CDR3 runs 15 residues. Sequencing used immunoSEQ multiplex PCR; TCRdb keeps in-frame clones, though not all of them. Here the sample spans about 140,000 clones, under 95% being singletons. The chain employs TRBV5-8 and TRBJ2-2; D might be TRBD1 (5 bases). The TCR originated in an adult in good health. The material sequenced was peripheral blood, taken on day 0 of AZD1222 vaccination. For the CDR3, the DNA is TGTGCCAGCTACTTCCTGGGCAGGGCGCCCGGGGAGCTGTTTTTT. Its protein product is CASYFLGRAPGELFF.